This T cell receptor beta chain originates from a study of human T cells and chemical hapten exposure. Whole-study context: On around 2 cm by around 2 cm of upper inner arm skin, sensitization was performed with 2% DPC.

As for this clonotype: What it binds is unknown.

This CDR3 has 13 residues. Trimming shortened V by 5 bases and J by 5 bases, and 10 bases separated the two germline ends. Germline CDR1 and CDR2: MNHEY and SMNVEV (reference sequence). TCRdb re-called the RACE reads with MiXCR, one entry per CDR3 protein. Counted here are 95,000 to 150,000 distinct CDR3 sequences, around 13% occurring once; the ten biggest clones make up around 0.99%. Described time point: patch test 1, 2 weeks after DPC sensitization. Treatment given: therapeutic diphenylcyclopropenone sensitization with weekly scalp DPC. The template was total RNA from unfractionated whole blood. Points from the study as a whole: TCRs exceeding 1 in 1000 frequency stayed unchanged with DPC sensitization. In comparison with controls, expanded TCRs gave rise to a significantly larger number of large CDR3 similarity clusters.

This chain uses TRBV27 with TRBJ2-4; the D gene is possibly TRBD1 (6 bases). This material consisted of whole blood, taken in connection with sensitization to the hapten diphenylcyclopropenone (DPC). This clonotype originated in a man between 18 and 29 years old with alopecia areata. Some clones in this sample may be carry-over from other donors' samples. In DNA, the CDR3 is TGTGCCAGCAGTCTTAGGACAGAAAACATTCAGTACTTC. Encoded protein: CASSLRTENIQYF.